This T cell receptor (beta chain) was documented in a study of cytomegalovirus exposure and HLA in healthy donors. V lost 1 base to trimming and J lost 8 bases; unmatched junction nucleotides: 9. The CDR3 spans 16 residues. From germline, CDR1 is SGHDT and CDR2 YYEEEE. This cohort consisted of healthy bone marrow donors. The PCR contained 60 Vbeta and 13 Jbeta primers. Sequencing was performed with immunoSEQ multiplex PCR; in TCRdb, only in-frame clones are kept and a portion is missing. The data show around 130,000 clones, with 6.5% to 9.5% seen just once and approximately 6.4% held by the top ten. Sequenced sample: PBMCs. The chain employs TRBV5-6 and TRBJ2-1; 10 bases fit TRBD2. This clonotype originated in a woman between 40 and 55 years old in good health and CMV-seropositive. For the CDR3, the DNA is TGTGCCAGCAGCTTGCCCGGGACTAGCGATCTGGATGAGCAGTTCTTC. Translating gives CASSLPGTSDLDEQFF.